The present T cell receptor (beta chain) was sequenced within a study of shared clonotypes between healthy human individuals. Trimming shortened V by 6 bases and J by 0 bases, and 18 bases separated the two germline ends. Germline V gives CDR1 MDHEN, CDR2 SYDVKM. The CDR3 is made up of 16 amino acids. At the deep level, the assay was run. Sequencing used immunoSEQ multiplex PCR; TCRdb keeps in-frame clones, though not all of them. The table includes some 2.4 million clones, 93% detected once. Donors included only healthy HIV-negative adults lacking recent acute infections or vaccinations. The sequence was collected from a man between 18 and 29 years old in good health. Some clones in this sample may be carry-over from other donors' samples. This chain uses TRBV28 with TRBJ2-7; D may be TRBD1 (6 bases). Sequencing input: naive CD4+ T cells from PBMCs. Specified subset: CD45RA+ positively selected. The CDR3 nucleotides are TGTGCCAGCAGACACCCAGCCGGCAGGGGCTCCTACGAGCAGTACTTC. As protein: CASRHPAGRGSYEQYF.